The 28 T cell receptor beta chains reported below all come from one sample, sequenced in a study of prognosis after radiotherapy for stage I lung cancer. Genomic DNA yielded TCR beta CDR3, amplified by two-round multiplex PCR. Individual primers that were specific to each TRBV and TRBJ gene served in first-round PCR. In TCRdb, the multiplex PCR reads were re-called with MiXCR into one record per CDR3 protein. The sample lists under 55,000 distinct CDR3 sequences; 30% to 35% were seen once. Sequences were derived from PBMCs, sampled before or after stereotactic body radiation therapy (not recorded which). Source of these receptors: a donor aged 50 or older with non-small cell lung cancer.

V gene TRBV5-1 combines with J gene TRBJ2-1; tentatively, D is TRBD1 (6 bases). This CDR3 contains 12 residues. Germline assignment: CDR1 SGHRS and CDR2 YFSETQ. Trimming took off 7 bases at V and 8 bases at J, with 13 bases between the two ends. The DNA for the CDR3 is TGCGCCAGCCGGGACATCAGAGATGAGCAGTTCTTC. Its protein is CASRDIRDEQFF.

This clonotype occurred many times. The rearrangement links TRBV20-1 to TRBJ2-7; D unresolved. Looked up from germline, CDR1 is DFQATT and CDR2 is SNEGSKA (reference sequence). V dropped 5 bases and J dropped 4 bases, with 6 bases sitting between them. The CDR3 loop spans 10 amino acids. The chain's CDR3 is CSAATYEQYF. In nucleotides, the CDR3 is TGCAGTGCTGCCACTTACGAGCAGTACTTC.

To note about this clonotype: A single base separates this from a much larger clone, so it may be a read error. The V gene is TRBV28, the J gene TRBJ2-7; the D is unclear. CDR1 and CDR2 from the germline V gene are MDHEN and SYDVKM. V was shortened by 3 bases and J by 7 bases, with 7 bases between the two germline ends. CDR3 length equals 11 residues. For the CDR3, the DNA is TGTGCCAGCAGTTTTCTCGGGGAGCAGTACTTC. It translates to CASSFLGEQYF.

This clonotype was recorded a few times. A single base separates this from a much larger clone, so it may be a read error. The V call is TRBV7-2, the J call TRBJ2-4, with 10 bases that match TRBD2. There are 14 residues in the CDR3. Germline assignment: CDR1 SGHTA and CDR2 FQGNSA. CDR3 sequence (DNA): TGTGCCAGCAGCCACAGCGGGAGGGGGAACATTCATTACTTC. Translating gives CASSHSGRGNIHYF. Full variable domain (rest looked up from reference TRBV7-2 and TRBJ2-4): GAGVSQSPSNKVTEKGKDVELRCDPISGHTALYWYRQSLGQGLEFLIYFQGNSAPDKSGLPSDRFSAERTGGSVSTLTIQRTQQEDSAVYLCASSHSGRGNIHYFGAGTRLSVL.

This clonotype appeared many times. The CDR3 here is CASSSVRISTTNEKLFF. CDR3 coding DNA: TGTGCCAGCAGTTCCGTAAGGATATCGACAACTAATGAAAAACTGTTTTTT. The chain combines TRBV27 with TRBJ1-4; no reliable D call. Trimming left V 4 bases short and J 0 bases short, with 15 bases between. The CDR3 length is 17 residues. From germline, CDR1 is MNHEY and CDR2 SMNVEV (reference sequence).

The chain uses TRBV5-1 and TRBJ1-2; D is unclear. This CDR3 is 13 amino acids long. Trimming removed 1 base at V and 8 bases at J, with 12 bases between. CDR1 and CDR2 from the germline V gene are SGHRS and YFSETQ. For the CDR3, the DNA is TGCGCCAGCAGCTTGAGGCAGGCCGAGGGCTACACCTTC. It encodes CASSLRQAEGYTF.

The chain combines TRBV7-2 with TRBJ2-7, with a tentative D call TRBD2 (5 bases). V was shortened by 5 bases and J by 6 bases, with 14 bases between the two germline ends. Germline lookup yields CDR1 SGHTA and CDR2 FQGNSA. This CDR3 has 13 amino acids. This chain's CDR3 is CASSPPCGLEQYF. For the CDR3, the DNA is TGTGCCAGCAGCCCCCCCTGCGGACTCGAGCAGTACTTC.

Of note for this clonotype: Germline and junction disagree at one end, which may indicate a read error. This chain uses TRBV24-1 with TRBJ1-6; D is unresolved. The CDR3 runs 13 residues. The germline V gene encodes CDR1 KGHDR and CDR2 SFDVKD. This chain's CDR3 is CATSETANSPIHF. DNA of the CDR3: TGTGCCACCAGCGAAACAGCCAATTCACCCATCCACTTT.

This rearrangement joins TRBV5-4 to TRBJ1-1; maybe TRBD1 (6 bases). V lost 0 bases, J lost 5 bases, and 14 bases lay in between. CDR3 length equals 15 residues. CDR1 and CDR2 (germline): SGHNT, YYREEE (reference sequence). The CDR3: CASSLAGRGETEAFF. In nucleotides, the CDR3 is TGTGCCAGCAGCTTGGCCGGCAGGGGAGAAACTGAAGCTTTCTTT.

The table lists this clonotype with many counts. The rearrangement joins TRBV9 to TRBJ2-6; 9 nucleotides line up with TRBD2. CDR3 length equals 17 residues. Germline V gene lookup returns CDR1 SGDLS and CDR2 YYNGEE. V lost 0 bases and J lost 2; bases outside the gene matches: 3. CDR3 DNA: TGTGCCAGCAGCGTAGGCCTAGCGGGAACTGGGGCCAACGTCCTGACTTTC. It codes for CASSVGLAGTGANVLTF.

This clonotype has at least ten counts. The chain recombines TRBV11-2 with TRBJ2-7, with 7 bases fitting TRBD2. This CDR3 is 14 amino acids long. Unmatched junction bases numbered 7, after V lost 8 bases and J lost 0 bases. Germline lookup yields CDR1 SGHAT and CDR2 FQNNGV. The CDR3 DNA is TGTGCCAGCTCCCGCCAGCGGGGCTCCTACGAGCAGTACTTC. Its translation is CASSRQRGSYEQYF.

Many counts were recorded for this clonotype. This chain connects TRBV27 to TRBJ2-1, with TRBD2 as a possible D gene (6 bases). Trimming took 8 bases from V and 8 from J, leaving 19 bases between them. Per germline, CDR1 MNHEY and CDR2 SMNVEV (reference sequence). The CDR3 is 14 amino acids. CDR3 in DNA: TGTGCCAGCTTGCCTTTAGGCGGGGCGTATGAGCAGTTCTTC. Translated: CASLPLGGAYEQFF.

Many counts were recorded for this clonotype. The chain recombines TRBV9 with TRBJ1-6, with 7 bases identical to TRBD1. Germline V gene lookup returns CDR1 SGDLS and CDR2 YYNGEE. V dropped 3 bases and J dropped 10; count of bases not matched to a gene: 7. CDR3 size: 14 residues. For the CDR3, the DNA is TGTGCCAGCAGCGCAGGGGGAATTGGGTCACCCCTCCACTTT. This translates into CASSAGGIGSPLHF.

This clonotype was counted many times. The rearrangement links TRBV20-1 to TRBJ1-2, with TRBD1 identical over 7 bases. J gave up 5 bases and V 6 bases, and 9 bases lay outside the gene matches. CDR3 length: 13 residues. Germline CDR1 reads DFQATT; CDR2 reads SNEGSKA (reference sequence). The CDR3, as DNA: TGCAGTGCCACTACCGGGACAGCATATGGCTACACCTTC. Encoded protein: CSATTGTAYGYTF.

The chain has TRBV11-2 and TRBJ2-7; D may match TRBD1 or TRBD2 (5 bases each). The CDR3 sequence is 15 residues long. Trimming pared 5 bases from V and 4 bases from J, leaving 18 bases between. CDR1 is SGHAT, CDR2 FQNNGV, per germline. This CDR3 is CASSAFPGPGYEQYF. The CDR3 bases are TGTGCCAGCAGCGCCTTCCCGGGACCGGGGTACGAGCAGTACTTC.

This clonotype was seen once. A read error likely explains this, since a far larger clone differs by one base. CDR3 region: CASTDPTYTQYF. CDR3 in DNA: TGTGCCAGCACTGACCCCACATATACGCAGTATTTT. The chain recombines TRBV6-2 or TRBV6-3 with TRBJ2-3; no clear D. The CDR3 runs to 12 residues. Germline V gene sequence: CDR1 MNHEY, CDR2 SVGEGT.

In its sample, this clonotype ranks as medium-sized (0.01 to 0.1%). The chain uses TRBV20-1 and TRBJ2-3; the D gene is possibly TRBD1 (6 bases). CDR3 length equals 14 residues. Germline loops: CDR1 DFQATT, CDR2 SNEGSKA (reference sequence). Trimming pared 5 bases from V and 0 bases from J, leaving 12 bases between. DNA of the CDR3: TGCAGTGCTGAAGAACAGGGAAGCACAGATACGCAGTATTTT. As protein: CSAEEQGSTDTQYF.

Many counts were recorded for this clonotype. This chain joins TRBV18 and TRBJ2-3, with 7 bases matching TRBD2. The CDR3 extends over 14 amino acids. V trimming: 2 bases; J trimming: 6 bases; junction bases outside the gene matches: 5. Per the germline V gene, CDR1 is KGHSH and CDR2 is LQKENI. The CDR3 loop is CASSPIQGGDTQYF. For the CDR3, the DNA is TGTGCCAGCTCACCAATCCAGGGAGGGGATACGCAGTATTTT.

Within the sample, this clonotype is medium-sized. The chain is built from TRBV3-1 and TRBJ1-6; D is unresolved. This CDR3 region has 11 residues. V lost 0 bases and J lost 14, with 5 bases in between. Germline lookup yields CDR1 LGHDT and CDR2 YNNKEL (reference sequence). CDR3 loop: CASSQELTLHF. Here the CDR3 DNA reads TGTGCCAGCAGCCAAGAACTCACCCTCCACTTT.

To note about this clonotype: This clone may be a read error of a much larger clone one base away. V usage is TRBV6-2 or TRBV6-3 and J usage is TRBJ1-2; TRBD1 matches at 8 bases. CDR1 MNHEY and CDR2 SVGEGT come from the germline V gene. This CDR3 region has 14 residues. Unmatched junction bases numbered 7, after V lost 6 bases and J lost 4 bases. CDR3 amino acids: CASRTSGGVYGYTF. The CDR3 DNA reads TGTGCCAGCAGAACCTCAGGGGGCGTCTATGGCTACACCTTC.

As regards this clonotype: A far larger clone is one base from this, pointing to a likely read error. This sequence joins TRBV4-1 and TRBJ2-7; D is possibly TRBD2 (6 bases). The CDR3 sequence is 14 residues long. The V gene's germline CDR1 is MGHRA and CDR2 YSYEKL. The CDR3 DNA sequence: TGCACCAGCAGCCAAGATTGGAGGGTCGGACGGCAGTACTTC. Residues: CTSSQDWRVGRQYF.

Of note for this clonotype: Since a much larger clone is just one base distant, this may be a read error. The chain has TRBV20-1 and TRBJ2-2; weak D call: TRBD1 (6 bases). The germline CDR1 and CDR2 sequences are DFQATT and SNEGSKA (reference sequence). This CDR3 spans 13 amino acids. The CDR3 DNA reads as TGCAGTGATAGAACAGGGTCCACCGGGGAGCTGTTTTTT. This translates into CSDRTGSTGELFF.

Comments on this clonotype: This sequence may be a read error, since a much larger clone differs from it by one base. This chain connects TRBV24-1 to TRBJ2-1, with unresolved D. From germline, CDR1 is KGHDR and CDR2 SFDVKD. The CDR3 contains 14 residues. V was trimmed by 0 bases and J by 5 bases, leaving 7 bases between them. The CDR3 sequence is CATSDLWLDNEQFF. CDR3 DNA sequence: TGTGCCACCAGTGATTTGTGGCTAGACAATGAGCAGTTCTTC.

This clonotype has a count of ten or more. CDR3 sequence reads: CSAREGQRSGNTIYF. CDR3 nucleotides: TGCAGTGCTAGAGAGGGACAAAGATCTGGAAACACCATATATTTT. The rearrangement joins TRBV20-1 to TRBJ1-3; D might be TRBD1 (6 bases). In germline, CDR1 is DFQATT, CDR2 SNEGSKA (reference sequence). CDR3 length equals 15 residues. Trimming stripped 0 bases from V and 1 base from J, with 10 bases between.

In this sample, this clonotype turned up many times. This chain links TRBV5-1 with TRBJ1-2; TRBD1 matches at 9 bases. The CDR3 is 14 amino acids. Germline V CDR1 and CDR2: SGHRS, YFSETQ. With V trimmed by 4 bases and J by 2 bases, 3 bases remained unmatched. CDR3 DNA sequence: TGCGCCAGCAGCCCGGGACAGGGCAACTATGGCTACACCTTC. Protein sequence: CASSPGQGNYGYTF.

This clonotype was counted at least ten times. V is TRBV4-3 and J is TRBJ1-2; no reliable D call. V dropped 1 base and J dropped 7 bases, with 22 bases sitting between them. Germline CDR1 and CDR2: LGHNA and YSLEER. CDR3 length: 17 residues. CDR3 in amino acids: CASSQGAYPQRQSGYTF. In DNA, the CDR3 is TGCGCCAGCAGCCAAGGAGCTTACCCCCAACGGCAGTCTGGCTACACCTTC.

This clonotype was seen at least ten times. The V gene is TRBV20-1, the J gene TRBJ2-1, with 11 positions matching TRBD1. Germline CDR1 DFQATT, CDR2 SNEGSKA (reference sequence). The CDR3 is 16 amino acids. V trimming: 0 bases; J trimming: 7 bases; junction bases outside the gene matches: 8. The CDR3 here is CSARDQRTGGLNEQFF. CDR3 sequence (DNA): TGCAGTGCTAGAGATCAACGGACAGGGGGCCTGAATGAGCAGTTCTTC.

This clonotype showed up many times. The chain joins TRBV7-9 to TRBJ2-1, with 9 bases aligning to TRBD2. Germline trimming cut 5 bases from V and 5 bases from J; bases unmatched to any gene: 13. CDR1 and CDR2 from the germline V gene are SEHNR and FQNEAQ (reference sequence). The CDR3 extends over 17 amino acids. In DNA, the CDR3 is TGTGCCAGCAGCCTTCCCCCTCTAGCGGGATTGAACAATGAGCAGTTCTTC. Protein product: CASSLPPLAGLNNEQFF.